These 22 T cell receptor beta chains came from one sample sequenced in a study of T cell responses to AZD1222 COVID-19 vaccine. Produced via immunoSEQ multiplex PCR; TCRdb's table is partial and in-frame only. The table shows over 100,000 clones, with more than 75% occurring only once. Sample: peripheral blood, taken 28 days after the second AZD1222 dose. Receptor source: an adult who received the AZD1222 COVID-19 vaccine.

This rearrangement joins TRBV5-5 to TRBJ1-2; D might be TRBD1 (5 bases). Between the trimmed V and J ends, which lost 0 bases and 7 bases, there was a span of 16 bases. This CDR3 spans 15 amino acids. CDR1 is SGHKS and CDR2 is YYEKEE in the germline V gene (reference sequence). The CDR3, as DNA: TGTGCCAGCAGCTTGGAGCAGGGAGTCTTAGGTGGCTACACCTTC. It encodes CASSLEQGVLGGYTF.

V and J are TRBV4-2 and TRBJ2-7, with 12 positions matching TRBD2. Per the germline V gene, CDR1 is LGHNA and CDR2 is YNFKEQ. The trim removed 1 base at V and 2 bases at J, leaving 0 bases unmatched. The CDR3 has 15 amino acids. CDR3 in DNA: TGTGCCAGCAGCCAAGGACTAGCGGGGGCCTACGAGCAGTACTTC. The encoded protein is CASSQGLAGAYEQYF.

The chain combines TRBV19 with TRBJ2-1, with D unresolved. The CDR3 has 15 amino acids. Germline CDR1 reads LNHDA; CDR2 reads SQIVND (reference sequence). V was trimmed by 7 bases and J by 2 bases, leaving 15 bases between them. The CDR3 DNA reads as TGTGCCAGTACCTCCCGTACCGGTACCTACAATGAGCAGTTCTTC. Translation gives CASTSRTGTYNEQFF. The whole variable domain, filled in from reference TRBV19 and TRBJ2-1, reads DGGITQSPKYLFRKEGQNVTLSCEQNLNHDAMYWYRQDPGQGLRLIYYSQIVNDFQKGDIAEGYSVSREKKESFPLTVTSAQKNPTAFYLCASTSRTGTYNEQFFGPGTRLTVL.

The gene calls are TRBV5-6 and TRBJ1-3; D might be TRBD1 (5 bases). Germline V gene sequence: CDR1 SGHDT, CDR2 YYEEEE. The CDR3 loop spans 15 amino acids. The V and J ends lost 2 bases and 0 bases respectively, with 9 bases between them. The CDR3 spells CASSLPTASGNTIYF. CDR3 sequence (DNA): TGTGCCAGCAGCTTACCGACAGCCTCTGGAAACACCATATATTTT.

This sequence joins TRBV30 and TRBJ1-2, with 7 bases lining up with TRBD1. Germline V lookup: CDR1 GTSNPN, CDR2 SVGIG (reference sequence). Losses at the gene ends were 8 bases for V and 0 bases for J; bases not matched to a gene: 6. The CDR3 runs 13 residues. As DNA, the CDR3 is TGTGCCGGGGGACAGCTGGCTAACTATGGCTACACCTTC. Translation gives CAGGQLANYGYTF.

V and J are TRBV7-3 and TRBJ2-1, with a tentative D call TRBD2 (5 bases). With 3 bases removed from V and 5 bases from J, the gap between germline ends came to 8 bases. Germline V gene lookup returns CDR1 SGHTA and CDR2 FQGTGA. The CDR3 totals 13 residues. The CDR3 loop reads CASSLTIDNEQFF. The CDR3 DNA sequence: TGTGCCAGCAGCTTGACTATTGACAATGAGCAGTTCTTC.

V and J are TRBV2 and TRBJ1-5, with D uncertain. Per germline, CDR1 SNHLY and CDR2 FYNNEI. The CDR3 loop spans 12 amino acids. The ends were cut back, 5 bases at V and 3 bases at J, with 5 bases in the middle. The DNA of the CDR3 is TGTGCCAGCAGTCAGATCAATCAGCCCCAGCATTTT. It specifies CASSQINQPQHF.

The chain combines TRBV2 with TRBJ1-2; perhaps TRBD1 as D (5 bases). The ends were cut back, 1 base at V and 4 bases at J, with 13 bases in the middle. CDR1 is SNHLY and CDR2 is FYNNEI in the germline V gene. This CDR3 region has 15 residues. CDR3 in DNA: TGTGCCAGCAGTGAAGAGCCAGGGCTATTCTATGGCTACACCTTC. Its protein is CASSEEPGLFYGYTF.

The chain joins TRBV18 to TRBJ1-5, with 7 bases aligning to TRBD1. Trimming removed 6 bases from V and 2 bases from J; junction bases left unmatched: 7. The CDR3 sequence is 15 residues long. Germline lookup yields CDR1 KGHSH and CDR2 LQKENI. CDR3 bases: TGTGCCAGCTCGTACAGACAGGGTGGCAATCAGCCCCAGCATTTT. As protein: CASSYRQGGNQPQHF.

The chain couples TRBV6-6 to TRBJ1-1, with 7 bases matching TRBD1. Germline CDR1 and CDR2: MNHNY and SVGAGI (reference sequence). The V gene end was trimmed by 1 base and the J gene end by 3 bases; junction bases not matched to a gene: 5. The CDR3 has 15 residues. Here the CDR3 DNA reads TGTGCCAGCAGTTACTTAGGGGGCGCGGACACTGAAGCTTTCTTT. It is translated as CASSYLGGADTEAFF.

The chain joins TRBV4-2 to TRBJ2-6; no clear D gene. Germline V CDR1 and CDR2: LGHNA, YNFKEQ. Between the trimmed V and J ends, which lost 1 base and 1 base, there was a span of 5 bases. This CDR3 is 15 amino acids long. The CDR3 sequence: CASSQVPSGANVLTF. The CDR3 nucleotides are TGTGCCAGCAGCCAAGTTCCATCTGGGGCCAACGTCCTGACTTTC.

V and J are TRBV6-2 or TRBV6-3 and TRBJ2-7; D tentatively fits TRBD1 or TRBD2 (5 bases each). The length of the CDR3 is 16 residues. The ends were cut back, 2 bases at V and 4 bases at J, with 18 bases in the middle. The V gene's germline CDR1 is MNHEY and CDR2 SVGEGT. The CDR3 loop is CASSYRDVFRKYEQYF. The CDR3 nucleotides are TGTGCCAGCAGTTACCGGGACGTATTTAGGAAATACGAGCAGTACTTC.

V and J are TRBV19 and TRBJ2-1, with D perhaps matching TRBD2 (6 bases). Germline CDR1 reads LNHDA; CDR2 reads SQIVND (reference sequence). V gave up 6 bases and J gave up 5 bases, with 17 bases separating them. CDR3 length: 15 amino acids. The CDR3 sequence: CASRISGPRNNEQFF. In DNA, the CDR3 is TGTGCCAGTAGAATTAGCGGCCCCCGAAACAATGAGCAGTTCTTC.

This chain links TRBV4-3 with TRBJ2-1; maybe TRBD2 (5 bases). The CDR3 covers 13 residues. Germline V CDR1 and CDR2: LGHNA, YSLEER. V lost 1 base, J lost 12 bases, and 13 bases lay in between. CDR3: CASSQGALAPQFF. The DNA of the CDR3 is TGCGCCAGCAGCCAAGGGGCCCTAGCCCCGCAGTTCTTC.

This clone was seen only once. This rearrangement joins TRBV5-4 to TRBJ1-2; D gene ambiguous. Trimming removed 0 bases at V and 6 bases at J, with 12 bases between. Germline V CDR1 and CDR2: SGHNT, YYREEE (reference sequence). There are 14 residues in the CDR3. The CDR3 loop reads CASSLGHPANGYTF. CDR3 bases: TGTGCCAGCAGCTTGGGACACCCGGCCAATGGCTACACCTTC.

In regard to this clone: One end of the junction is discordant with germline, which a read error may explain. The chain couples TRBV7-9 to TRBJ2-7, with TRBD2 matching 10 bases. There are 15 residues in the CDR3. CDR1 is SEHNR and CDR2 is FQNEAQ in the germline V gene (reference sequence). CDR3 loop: CASSLAGERRAEQYF. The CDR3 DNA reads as TGTGCCAGCAGCCTAGCGGGAGAACGTAGGGCCGAGCAGTACTTC.

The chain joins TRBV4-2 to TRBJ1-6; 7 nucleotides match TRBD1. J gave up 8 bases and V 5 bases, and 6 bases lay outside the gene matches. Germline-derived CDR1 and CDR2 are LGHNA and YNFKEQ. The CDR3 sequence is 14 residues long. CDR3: CASSKIGGDSPLHF. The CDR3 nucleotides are TGTGCCAGCAGCAAGATAGGGGGCGATTCACCCCTCCACTTT.

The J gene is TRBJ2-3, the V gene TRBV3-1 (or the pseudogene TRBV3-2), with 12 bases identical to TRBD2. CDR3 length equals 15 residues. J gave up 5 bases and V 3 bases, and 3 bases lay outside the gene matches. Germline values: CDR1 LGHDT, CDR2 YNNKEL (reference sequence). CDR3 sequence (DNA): TGTGCCAGCAGCCAGCTAGCGGGGGGGAGAGATACGCAGTATTTT. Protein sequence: CASSQLAGGRDTQYF.

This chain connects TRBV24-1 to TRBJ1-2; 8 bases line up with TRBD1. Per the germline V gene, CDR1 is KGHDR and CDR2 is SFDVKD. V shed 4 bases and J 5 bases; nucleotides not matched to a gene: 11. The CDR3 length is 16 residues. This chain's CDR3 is CATSDPTGEQTYGYTF. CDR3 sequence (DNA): TGTGCCACCAGTGACCCGACAGGGGAACAAACGTATGGCTACACCTTC.

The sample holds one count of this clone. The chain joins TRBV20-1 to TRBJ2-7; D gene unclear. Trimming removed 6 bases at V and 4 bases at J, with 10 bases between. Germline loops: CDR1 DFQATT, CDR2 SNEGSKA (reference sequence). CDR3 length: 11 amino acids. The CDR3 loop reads CSAHVPYEQYF. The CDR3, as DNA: TGCAGTGCCCATGTCCCGTACGAGCAGTACTTC.

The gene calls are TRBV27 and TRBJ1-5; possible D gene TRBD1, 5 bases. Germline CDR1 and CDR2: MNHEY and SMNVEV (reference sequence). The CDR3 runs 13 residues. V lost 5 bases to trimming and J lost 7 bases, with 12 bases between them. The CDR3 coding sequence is TGTGCCAGCAGTAAGAACGGGGCCCAGCCCCAGCATTTT. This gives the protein CASSKNGAQPQHF.

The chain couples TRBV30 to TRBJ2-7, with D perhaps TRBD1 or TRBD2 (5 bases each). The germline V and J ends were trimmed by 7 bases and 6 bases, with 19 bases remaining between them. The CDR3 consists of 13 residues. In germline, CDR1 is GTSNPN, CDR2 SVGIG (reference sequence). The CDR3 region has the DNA TGTGCCTCCTCTGGGGGATTAATCGGCGAGCAGTACTTC. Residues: CASSGGLIGEQYF.